Listed here are 21 T cell receptor beta chains from one sample, sequenced in a study of Graves' ophthalmopathy and Graves' hyperthyroidism. TCR beta CDR3 regions were amplified from RNA transcripts. The library came from an HTBI-primed first-round RT-PCR and a second-round multiplex PCR. Each CDR3 protein gets one entry after TCRdb re-called the multiplex PCR reads with MiXCR. The table records fewer than 350,000 distinct CDR3 sequences, about 17% of them present only once. Sequenced: peripheral blood. These receptors all stem from an adult man with Graves' ophthalmopathy.

The J gene is TRBJ2-2, the V gene TRBV6-2 or TRBV6-3; 12 nucleotides match TRBD2. The trim removed 4 bases at V and 4 bases at J, leaving 4 bases unmatched. The CDR3 is made up of 16 amino acids. Germline V CDR1 and CDR2: MNHEY, SVGEGT. Written as DNA, the CDR3 is TGTGCCAGCAGTTGGACTAGCGGGAAGCTCACCGGGGAGCTGTTTTTT. Its protein product is CASSWTSGKLTGELFF.

This clonotype was detected many times. J is TRBJ1-5 and V is TRBV6-1; D ambiguous. Trimming stripped 2 bases from V and 4 bases from J, with 6 bases between. Germline V gives CDR1 MNHNS, CDR2 SASEGT. CDR3 length equals 13 residues. The CDR3 spells CASSEQPNQPQHF. CDR3 in DNA: TGTGCCAGCAGTGAACAGCCTAATCAGCCCCAGCATTTT.

V and J are TRBV12-3 or TRBV12-4 and TRBJ1-2, with D perhaps matching TRBD1 (5 bases). The ends were cut back, 5 bases at V and 4 bases at J, with 20 bases in the middle. There are 16 residues in the CDR3. The CDR3 DNA reads TGTGCCAGCAGTGCCCGACAGTTACGACTGCTCTATGGCTACACCTTC. Its protein is CASSARQLRLLYGYTF.

This clonotype was observed many times. The rearrangement uses TRBV7-8 and TRBJ2-7; 7 nucleotides align to TRBD2. This CDR3 is 16 amino acids long. With 3 bases clipped from V and 0 bases from J, the junction kept 8 bases outside the gene matches. Germline V gene lookup returns CDR1 SGHVS and CDR2 FQNEAQ. CDR3 amino acids: CASSFPAGGSSYEQYF. The DNA for the CDR3 is TGTGCCAGCAGCTTCCCCGCGGGCGGGAGCTCCTACGAGCAGTACTTC. The variable domain in full, completed from reference TRBV7-8 and TRBJ2-7, reads GAGVSQSPRYKVAKRGQDVALRCDPISGHVSLFWYQQALGQGPEFLTYFQNEAQLDKSGLPSDRFFAERPEGSVSTLKIQRTQQEDSAVYLCASSFPAGGSSYEQYFGPGTRLTVT.

This clonotype was observed at least ten times. The chain has TRBV27 and TRBJ2-7; D is undetermined. The CDR3 has 15 amino acids. CDR1 is MNHEY and CDR2 is SMNVEV in the germline V gene (reference sequence). With 2 bases removed from V and 0 bases from J, the gap between germline ends came to 11 bases. The DNA for the CDR3 is TGTGCCAGCAGTTTAGCCGACATGACCTCCTACGAGCAGTACTTC. Protein: CASSLADMTSYEQYF.

This clonotype was seen ten or more times. V and J are TRBV20-1 and TRBJ1-1; the match to TRBD1 covers 7 bases. Trimming removed 4 bases from V and 1 base from J; junction bases left unmatched: 3. The CDR3 is 13 amino acids. Germline V gene sequence: CDR1 DFQATT, CDR2 SNEGSKA (reference sequence). CDR3 residues: CSATGQENTEAFF. CDR3 nucleotide sequence: TGCAGTGCTACAGGACAGGAGAACACTGAAGCTTTCTTT.

There are many counts of this clonotype. The gene calls are TRBV10-3 and TRBJ2-7; 7 bases fit TRBD2. Per the germline V gene, CDR1 is ENHRY and CDR2 is SYGVKD. The V segment lost 7 bases and the J segment 3 bases; nucleotides outside the gene matches: 6. The CDR3 runs 13 residues. The CDR3 loop is CAITAGEYYEQYF. In DNA, the CDR3 is TGTGCCATCACGGCGGGGGAATACTACGAGCAGTACTTC.

This clonotype was found many times. The J gene is TRBJ2-7, the V gene TRBV4-1; TRBD2 aligns across 8 bases. CDR3 length: 16 residues. Germline V gene data show CDR1 as MGHRA and CDR2 as YSYEKL. V dropped 0 bases and J dropped 4; count of bases not matched to a gene: 8. The CDR3 loop reads CASSQDSLAGRYEQYF. For the CDR3, the DNA is TGCGCCAGCAGCCAAGACTCCTTAGCGGGAAGATACGAGCAGTACTTC.

This clonotype was observed many times. The chain combines TRBV9 with TRBJ2-7; D is unresolved. Germline CDR1 SGDLS, CDR2 YYNGEE. The ends were cut back, 0 bases at V and 3 bases at J, with 10 bases in the middle. The CDR3 loop spans 14 amino acids. The CDR3: CASSVGPHDYEQYF. The CDR3 DNA is TGTGCCAGCAGCGTAGGGCCCCACGACTACGAGCAGTACTTC.

This clonotype showed up many times. The chain employs TRBV5-5 and TRBJ2-7; D possibly matches TRBD1 or TRBD2 (5 bases each). Per germline, CDR1 SGHKS and CDR2 YYEKEE (reference sequence). This CDR3 is built from 16 residues. V was clipped by 1 base and J by 6 bases, with 20 bases between them. The CDR3 nucleotides read TGTGCCAGCAGCTTGATTCCGGGACGGGGAGCCTCCGAGCAGTACTTC. As protein: CASSLIPGRGASEQYF.

This clonotype was seen repeatedly, ten times or more. The rearrangement uses TRBV19 and TRBJ2-7; a weak D match, TRBD2 (6 bases). Germline V gene sequence: CDR1 LNHDA, CDR2 SQIVND (reference sequence). V was trimmed by 4 bases and J by 6 bases, leaving 22 bases between them. The CDR3 has 16 amino acids. The CDR3: CASSTPQGGTRGEQYF. Here the CDR3 DNA reads TGTGCCAGTAGTACTCCCCAAGGCGGGACGAGAGGCGAGCAGTACTTC.

This clonotype showed up many times. The chain combines TRBV12-3 or TRBV12-4 with TRBJ1-1, with D possibly matching TRBD1 (6 bases). The CDR3 has 15 amino acids. V lost 6 bases, J lost 0 bases, and 14 bases lay in between. The CDR3 nucleotides read TGTGCCAGCAGGGCAGACAGGATACTGAACACTGAAGCTTTCTTT. Its protein is CASRADRILNTEAFF.

This clonotype has a count of ten or more. The chain joins TRBV6-2 or TRBV6-3 to TRBJ2-7, with D perhaps TRBD1 (6 bases). From germline, CDR1 is MNHEY and CDR2 SVGEGT. V lost 5 bases, J lost 1 base, and 12 bases lay in between. This CDR3 spans 14 amino acids. CDR3: CASSDRDISYEQYF. CDR3 coding DNA: TGTGCCAGCAGTGATCGGGACATATCCTACGAGCAGTACTTC.

Ten or more counts support this clonotype. The chain carries TRBV11-2 and TRBJ2-5; D gene unclear. The CDR3 runs to 13 residues. Germline lookup yields CDR1 SGHAT and CDR2 FQNNGV. Trimming took 8 bases from V and 5 from J, leaving 15 bases between them. The CDR3 DNA reads TGTGCCAGCCGGTGGCTTCCGAAGGAGACCCAGTACTTC. The encoded protein is CASRWLPKETQYF.

This clonotype has ten or more counts. V is TRBV4-1 and J is TRBJ2-7, with D possibly being TRBD2 (5 bases). V lost 2 bases, J lost 4 bases, and 21 bases lay in between. This CDR3 spans 17 amino acids. Germline CDR1 MGHRA, CDR2 YSYEKL. The CDR3: CASSQYFSTAPGYEQYF. The CDR3, as DNA: TGCGCCAGCAGCCAATATTTTAGCACAGCGCCGGGGTACGAGCAGTACTTC.

At least ten counts were recorded for this clonotype. The rearrangement links TRBV6-1 to TRBJ1-1; tentatively, D is TRBD1 (5 bases). The CDR3 spans 12 residues. Trimming removed 6 bases at V and 6 bases at J, with 11 bases between. CDR1 is MNHNS, CDR2 SASEGT, per germline. The CDR3 loop is CASSRDYSEAFF. CDR3 in DNA: TGTGCCAGCAGCCGGGACTACTCTGAAGCTTTCTTT.

This clonotype was detected ten times or more. The chain recombines TRBV28 with TRBJ1-2; D is undetermined. Germline V lookup: CDR1 MDHEN, CDR2 SYDVKM. The CDR3 is 14 amino acids. V was clipped by 5 bases and J by 0 bases, with 10 bases between them. The CDR3 spells CASSPLHPNYGYTF. In DNA form, the CDR3 reads TGTGCCAGCAGTCCGCTACATCCTAACTATGGCTACACCTTC.

This clonotype was seen at least ten times. The V call is TRBV6-2 or TRBV6-3, the J call TRBJ2-7; the D is unclear. The CDR3 is made up of 15 amino acids. With 6 bases removed from V and 6 bases from J, the gap between germline ends came to 21 bases. Germline assignment: CDR1 MNHEY and CDR2 SVGEGT. The DNA for the CDR3 is TGTGCCAGCAGACTTTCCCTACGTGGAGCCCCCGAGCAGTACTTC. Its protein is CASRLSLRGAPEQYF.

This clonotype was observed a few times. The gene calls are TRBV7-8 and TRBJ2-5; 9 nucleotides match TRBD1. This CDR3 spans 16 amino acids. Germline CDR1 reads SGHVS; CDR2 reads FQNEAQ. J was trimmed by 5 bases and V by 3 bases; bases with no gene match: 10. CDR3 protein: CASSLDRGGRGETQYF. The CDR3 DNA is TGTGCCAGCAGCTTGGACAGGGGCGGTCGGGGGGAGACCCAGTACTTC. The full variable domain, in which reference TRBV7-8 and TRBJ2-5 provide the parts outside the CDR3, is GAGVSQSPRYKVAKRGQDVALRCDPISGHVSLFWYQQALGQGPEFLTYFQNEAQLDKSGLPSDRFFAERPEGSVSTLKIQRTQQEDSAVYLCASSLDRGGRGETQYFGPGTRLLVL.

The table lists this clonotype with a few counts. CDR3 residues: CAWSLPGGRGYTF. The CDR3 coding sequence is TGTGCCTGGAGTCTCCCGGGGGGGCGAGGCTACACCTTC. This rearrangement joins TRBV30 to TRBJ1-2; D is perhaps TRBD1 (6 bases). This CDR3 is 13 amino acids long. Germline CDR1 reads GTSNPN; CDR2 reads SVGIG (reference sequence). Trimming removed 2 bases from V and 8 bases from J, with 15 bases in between.

CDR3 protein: CASSEQQGTNYGYTF. The CDR3 DNA reads as TGTGCCAGCAGTGAACAGCAGGGGACCAACTATGGCTACACCTTC. The chain links TRBV2 to TRBJ1-2; tentatively, D is TRBD1 (6 bases). This CDR3 spans 15 amino acids. CDR1 is SNHLY and CDR2 is FYNNEI in the germline V gene. V lost 2 bases and J 2 bases, leaving 12 bases between the germline ends.